These 18 T cell receptor beta chains were sequenced from one sample in a study of T cell responses to AZD1222 COVID-19 vaccine. Profiling relied on immunoSEQ multiplex PCR, and the TCRdb table lists in-frame clones only, not all of them. The sample shows 100,000 to 150,000 clones, roughly 90% of them seen only once. The starting material was peripheral blood, obtained on day 0 of AZD1222 vaccination. These TCRs come from an adult in good health.

About this clone itself: The sample has other DNA sequences that encode this CDR3 too. The rearrangement links TRBV2 to TRBJ1-1; D is uncertain. The germline V gene has CDR1 SNHLY and CDR2 FYNNEI. This CDR3 contains 11 residues. Between the trimmed V and J ends, which lost 8 bases and 0 bases, there was a span of 4 bases. The CDR3 here is CASPLNTEAFF. In DNA, the CDR3 is TGTGCCAGCCCTCTGAACACTGAAGCTTTCTTT.

The rearrangement links TRBV7-9 to TRBJ1-2, with D unclear. CDR1 and CDR2 (germline): SEHNR, FQNEAQ (reference sequence). Trimming cost V 1 base and J 8 bases, with 23 bases left between them. The CDR3 runs to 17 residues. The CDR3: CASSLESLPPWTLGYTF. The CDR3 coding sequence is TGTGCCAGCAGCTTAGAATCTCTTCCCCCGTGGACTTTAGGCTACACCTTC.

CDR3 sequence reads: CASVPGQGHSPLHF. CDR3 sequence (DNA): TGTGCCAGCGTTCCGGGACAGGGACATTCACCCCTCCACTTT. V usage is TRBV19 and J usage is TRBJ1-6, with 9 bases aligning to TRBD1. Trimming removed 9 bases from V and 8 bases from J; junction bases left unmatched: 8. Germline assignment: CDR1 LNHDA and CDR2 SQIVND (reference sequence). The CDR3 runs 14 residues. Variable domain in full (rest from reference TRBV19 and TRBJ1-6): DGGITQSPKYLFRKEGQNVTLSCEQNLNHDAMYWYRQDPGQGLRLIYYSQIVNDFQKGDIAEGYSVSREKKESFPLTVTSAQKNPTAFYLCASVPGQGHSPLHFGNGTRLTVT.

The V and J genes are TRBV11-2 and TRBJ2-7; 7 bases line up with TRBD1. Germline CDR1 and CDR2: SGHAT and FQNNGV. Losses at the gene ends were 5 bases for V and 3 bases for J; bases not matched to a gene: 4. The CDR3 is 13 amino acids. The CDR3 protein is CASSRDSIYEQYF. CDR3 sequence (DNA): TGTGCCAGCAGCCGGGACAGTATCTACGAGCAGTACTTC.

V is TRBV19 and J is TRBJ1-1, with TRBD1 matching 8 bases. Germline CDR1 reads LNHDA; CDR2 reads SQIVND (reference sequence). This CDR3 region has 14 residues. J lost 0 bases, V lost 8 bases, and 5 bases had no gene match. The CDR3 is CASEDRAMNTEAFF. DNA of the CDR3: TGTGCCAGTGAGGACAGGGCCATGAACACTGAAGCTTTCTTT.

The chain is built from TRBV7-3 and TRBJ1-6; 8 bases are a match to TRBD1. The germline CDR1 and CDR2 sequences are SGHTA and FQGTGA. This CDR3 region has 15 residues. V shed 5 bases and J 7 bases; nucleotides not matched to a gene: 7. For the CDR3, the DNA is TGTGCCAGCAGCGAACAGGGGGGGAAAAATTCACCCCTCCACTTT. This sequence encodes CASSEQGGKNSPLHF.

The chain is built from TRBV28 and TRBJ1-2; the match to TRBD1 covers 7 bases. Germline CDR1 and CDR2: MDHEN and SYDVKM. The CDR3 loop spans 14 amino acids. V lost 6 bases, J lost 0 bases, and 4 bases stayed unmatched. CDR3 sequence reads: CASRGGGSNYGYTF. The CDR3 coding sequence is TGTGCCAGCAGAGGAGGGGGCTCTAACTATGGCTACACCTTC.

The chain carries TRBV5-1 and TRBJ1-5; D is ambiguous. Germline V gives CDR1 SGHRS, CDR2 YFSETQ. This CDR3 is 15 amino acids long. The ends were cut back, 0 bases at V and 0 bases at J, with 7 bases in the middle. The CDR3 DNA follows: TGCGCCAGCAGCTTGGCCCCGGGTAGCAATCAGCCCCAGCATTTT. This encodes CASSLAPGSNQPQHF.

The CDR3 nucleotides are TGTGCCAGCAGCACAGGGGTCTCCTATAATTCACCCCTCCACTTT. This codes for CASSTGVSYNSPLHF. The V gene is TRBV5-6, the J gene TRBJ1-6; TRBD1 aligns across 7 bases. The CDR3 spans 15 residues. CDR1 and CDR2 from the germline V gene are SGHDT and YYEEEE. J lost 0 bases, V lost 4 bases, and 1 base had no gene match.

The V and J genes are TRBV10-3 and TRBJ2-7, with TRBD2 identical over 8 bases. CDR3 length: 16 residues. After removal of 4 bases from V and 0 bases from J, the junction contained 8 bases not matched to a gene. Germline CDR1 ENHRY, CDR2 SYGVKD. This CDR3 is CAISATSGSYSYEQYF. CDR3 nucleotide sequence: TGTGCCATCAGTGCCACTAGCGGATCCTACTCCTACGAGCAGTACTTC.

The chain joins TRBV9 to TRBJ2-5; TRBD2 might be the D (5 bases). Germline V gene lookup returns CDR1 SGDLS and CDR2 YYNGEE. CDR3 length: 14 residues. V dropped 3 bases and J dropped 2 bases, with 11 bases sitting between them. CDR3 residues: CASSEPADQETQYF. In nucleotides, the CDR3 is TGTGCCAGCAGCGAACCAGCGGATCAAGAGACCCAGTACTTC. The whole variable domain, remainder taken from reference TRBV9 and TRBJ2-5, is DSGVTQTPKHLITATGQRVTLRCSPRSGDLSVYWYQQSLDQGLQFLIQYYNGEERAKGNILERFSAQQFPDLHSELNLSSLELGDSALYFCASSEPADQETQYFGPGTRLLVL.

The chain joins TRBV28 to TRBJ1-1, with unresolved D. With 6 bases removed from V and 2 bases from J, the gap between germline ends came to 4 bases. The germline V gene has CDR1 MDHEN and CDR2 SYDVKM. The CDR3 runs to 11 residues. CDR3 region: CASSVNTEAFF. The DNA for the CDR3 is TGTGCCAGCAGCGTAAACACTGAAGCTTTCTTT.

In DNA, the CDR3 is TGTGCCCTTCTGACAGGGGGCACTGAAGCTTTCTTT. This codes for CALLTGGTEAFF. This chain uses TRBV10-3 with TRBJ1-1; 9 nucleotides align to TRBD1. The V segment lost 11 bases and the J segment 4 bases; nucleotides outside the gene matches: 5. CDR3 length equals 12 residues. Germline V lookup: CDR1 ENHRY, CDR2 SYGVKD.

V gene TRBV21-1 combines with J gene TRBJ2-4; TRBD2 was called by the table and not checked on the DNA. TRBV21-1 is reported as a pseudogene. The CDR3 loop spans 17 amino acids. The CDR3 region has the DNA TGTGCCAGCAGCAAAGGACTAGTCCTGGGAGCCAAAAACATTCAGTACTTC. It translates to CASSKGLVLGAKNIQYF.

The chain couples TRBV30 to TRBJ2-5; no clear D gene. This CDR3 has 12 amino acids. Germline V gives CDR1 GTSNPN, CDR2 SVGIG (reference sequence). V dropped 3 bases and J dropped 5 bases, with 10 bases sitting between them. The CDR3 bases are TGTGCCTGGAGGGTCGTGGGGGAGACCCAGTACTTC. The encoded protein is CAWRVVGETQYF.

The CDR3 DNA reads as TGTGCCAGCAGTTTGGGGAGCAATCAGCCCCAGCATTTT. Protein: CASSLGSNQPQHF. The rearrangement uses TRBV6-2 or TRBV6-3 and TRBJ1-5; D is uncertain. V gave up 4 bases and J gave up 1 base, with 5 bases separating them. Germline assignment: CDR1 MNHEY and CDR2 SVGEGT. The CDR3 has 13 amino acids.

The count of this clone is one. The chain joins TRBV24-1 to TRBJ2-1; D is possibly TRBD1 or TRBD2 (5 bases each). Per germline, CDR1 KGHDR and CDR2 SFDVKD. The V end lost 3 bases, the J end lost 10 bases, and 6 bases lay between the germline ends. There are 11 residues in the CDR3. CDR3 region: CATSDEGEQFF. CDR3 nucleotide sequence: TGTGCCACCAGTGATGAGGGGGAGCAGTTCTTC.

The chain uses TRBV28 and TRBJ2-7; D is possibly TRBD2 (7 bases). Germline V gene sequence: CDR1 MDHEN, CDR2 SYDVKM. This CDR3 spans 13 amino acids. The V gene lost 6 bases and the J gene lost 3 bases, with 12 bases spanning the gap. The CDR3 loop is CASRGGAHYEQYF. The CDR3 DNA is TGTGCCAGCAGGGGGGGGGCGCACTACGAGCAGTACTTC.